The 30 T cell receptor beta chains in this list originate from one sample, sequenced in a study of CD8 T cells in Susac syndrome. Reverse transcription of roughly 0.5 to 1 ug RNA was performed with random hexamers. TCRdb reprocessed the immunoSEQ multiplex PCR reads via MiXCR and lists one record per CDR3 protein. The repertoire includes about 130,000 distinct CDR3 sequences, over 85% of them detected once, and approximately 0.2% sits in the top ten. Sequenced sample: CD8+ T cells from PBMCs. The source of these receptors is a human donor with Susac syndrome.

J is TRBJ2-3 and V is TRBV6-4, with 9 bases fitting TRBD1. This CDR3 has 14 amino acids. Germline V gene sequence: CDR1 MRHNA, CDR2 SNTAGT. V was clipped by 0 bases and J by 5 bases; unmatched bases: 0. In nucleotides, the CDR3 is TGTGCCAGCAGTGACTCGACAGGGGGAGATACGCAGTATTTT. It specifies CASSDSTGGDTQYF.

This chain links TRBV2 with TRBJ2-1; 8 bases align to TRBD2. The CDR3 has 16 amino acids. Per germline, CDR1 SNHLY and CDR2 FYNNEI. V shed 1 base and J 4 bases; nucleotides not matched to a gene: 6. The CDR3 spells CASSEGGLAGYNEQFF. DNA for the CDR3: TGTGCCAGCAGTGAAGGTGGGTTAGCGGGGTACAATGAGCAGTTCTTC.

The chain joins TRBV20-1 to TRBJ1-4; D not certain. This CDR3 has 13 amino acids. V was trimmed by 2 bases and J by 12 bases, leaving 16 bases between them. Germline CDR1 and CDR2: DFQATT and SNEGSKA (reference sequence). CDR3 loop: CSARIPERLQLFF. CDR3 in DNA: TGCAGTGCTAGAATCCCAGAACGGTTGCAACTGTTTTTT.

The chain has TRBV2 and TRBJ2-5, with TRBD1 matching over 10 bases. The V gene end was trimmed by 6 bases and the J gene end by 4 bases; junction bases not matched to a gene: 5. The germline V gene encodes CDR1 SNHLY and CDR2 FYNNEI. The CDR3 runs to 14 residues. This chain's CDR3 is CASRGQGTRETQYF. As DNA, the CDR3 is TGTGCCAGCAGGGGACAGGGGACCCGAGAGACCCAGTACTTC.

This clonotype was recorded only once. The V and J genes are TRBV7-9 and TRBJ2-4, with D unresolved. The CDR3 length is 11 residues. Germline CDR1 reads SEHNR; CDR2 reads FQNEAQ (reference sequence). The V end was cut by 3 bases, the J end by 9 bases, with 6 bases between. The DNA for the CDR3 is TGTGCCAGCAGCTTTTCGGGCATTCAGTACTTC. Its protein is CASSFSGIQYF. Supplemented by reference TRBV7-9 and TRBJ2-4, the full variable domain reads DTGVSQNPRHKITKRGQNVTFRCDPISEHNRLYWYRQTLGQGPEFLTYFQNEAQLEKSRLLSDRFSAERPKGSFSTLEIQRTEQGDSAMYLCASSFSGIQYFGAGTRLSVL.

The chain couples TRBV20-1 to TRBJ2-1, with 12 bases aligning to TRBD1. CDR1 is DFQATT, CDR2 SNEGSKA, per germline (reference sequence). The CDR3 runs 20 residues. Germline trimming cut 0 bases from V and 6 bases from J; bases unmatched to any gene: 18. CDR3 bases: TGCAGTGCTAGAGACGACTATCCGGGACAGGGGGCATTTTGGGGCAATGAGCAGTTCTTC. Translated, it gives CSARDDYPGQGAFWGNEQFF.

The chain carries TRBV29-1 and TRBJ1-1; 7 nucleotides agree with TRBD1. The CDR3 has 11 amino acids. CDR1 and CDR2 from the germline V gene are SQVTM and ANQGSEA. V lost 6 bases and J lost 8; bases outside the gene matches: 6. Here the CDR3 reads CSVDKQGEAFF. CDR3 DNA sequence: TGCAGCGTCGACAAACAGGGGGAAGCTTTCTTT.

This chain joins TRBV29-1 and TRBJ2-7; no firm D call. V was trimmed by 4 bases and J by 0 bases, leaving 7 bases between them. The CDR3 runs 12 residues. Germline V lookup: CDR1 SQVTM, CDR2 ANQGSEA. The CDR3 loop reads CSVVGNSYEQYF. CDR3 sequence (DNA): TGCAGCGTTGTGGGGAACTCCTACGAGCAGTACTTC.

The gene calls are TRBV29-1 and TRBJ2-5; D not certain. V was clipped by 6 bases and J by 7 bases, with 12 bases between them. This CDR3 spans 11 amino acids. Germline CDR1 reads SQVTM; CDR2 reads ANQGSEA. CDR3 in amino acids: CSVEKGPTQYF. As DNA, the CDR3 is TGCAGCGTAGAGAAAGGACCGACCCAGTACTTC.

J is TRBJ2-1 and V is TRBV20-1, with TRBD2 matching over 15 bases. CDR3 size: 14 residues. The junction had 2 bases not matched to a gene; V was cut back by 3 bases and J by 8 bases. Germline V lookup: CDR1 DFQATT, CDR2 SNEGSKA (reference sequence). CDR3 DNA: TGCAGTGCTAGGGGACTAGCGGGAGGCCATGAGCAGTTCTTC. This sequence encodes CSARGLAGGHEQFF.

The V gene is TRBV11-2, the J gene TRBJ2-7; 9 bases are a match to TRBD1. V was clipped by 6 bases and J by 2 bases; unmatched bases: 11. CDR1 is SGHAT, CDR2 FQNNGV, per germline. The CDR3 totals 16 residues. CDR3 amino acids: CASRDTDRGVTYEQYF. The CDR3 DNA is TGTGCCAGCAGAGATACGGACAGGGGCGTTACCTACGAGCAGTACTTC.

This chain uses TRBV7-9 with TRBJ1-2; D call uncertain. CDR3 length: 17 amino acids. The V end was cut by 1 base, the J end by 4 bases, with 19 bases between. CDR1 and CDR2 (germline): SEHNR, FQNEAQ (reference sequence). CDR3 sequence reads: CASSLVRQSMWSYGYTF. The DNA of the CDR3 is TGTGCCAGCAGCTTAGTCCGTCAGTCAATGTGGAGCTATGGCTACACCTTC.

The chain combines TRBV19 with TRBJ1-1; D might be TRBD1 (5 bases). The CDR3 is 13 amino acids. V lost 3 bases, J lost 4 bases, and 9 bases lay in between. Per the germline V gene, CDR1 is LNHDA and CDR2 is SQIVND (reference sequence). CDR3 DNA: TGTGCCAGTAGTATTGGGGGTGGCACTGAAGCTTTCTTT. It translates to CASSIGGGTEAFF.

This clonotype was recorded only once. The chain is built from TRBV5-1 and TRBJ2-3; D not certain. The germline gives CDR1 SGHRS, CDR2 YFSETQ. The length of the CDR3 is 17 residues. The V and J ends lost 0 bases and 2 bases respectively, with 16 bases between them. The chain's CDR3 is CASSLAPGWPFTDTQYF. As DNA, the CDR3 is TGCGCCAGCAGCTTGGCGCCTGGGTGGCCTTTCACAGATACGCAGTATTTT.

This sequence joins TRBV15 and TRBJ2-7; 7 positions agree with TRBD1. The CDR3 is 15 amino acids. V lost 2 bases, J lost 2 bases, and 6 bases stayed unmatched. Germline CDR1 reads LNHNV; CDR2 reads YYDKDF (reference sequence). The CDR3 nucleotides are TGTGCCACCAGCAGAAAGACAGGGATGACCTACGAGCAGTACTTC. Protein product: CATSRKTGMTYEQYF.

This chain connects TRBV29-1 to TRBJ2-7; D uncertain. Germline CDR1 SQVTM, CDR2 ANQGSEA. This CDR3 spans 15 amino acids. The ends were cut back, 2 bases at V and 2 bases at J, with 16 bases in the middle. CDR3 DNA: TGCAGCGTTGAAATGGAAGGCCGCCGCCCCTACGAGCAGTACTTC. This codes for CSVEMEGRRPYEQYF.

The rearrangement uses TRBV4-1 and TRBJ1-2; D remains ambiguous. V was cut by 1 base and J by 2 bases, with 8 bases left in between. Germline V gives CDR1 MGHRA, CDR2 YSYEKL. The CDR3 covers 14 residues. CDR3 DNA: TGCGCCAGCAGCCAAGTGGAGATGAACTATGGCTACACCTTC. Residues: CASSQVEMNYGYTF.

This chain joins TRBV28 and TRBJ2-7; 11 nucleotides match TRBD1. The germline V gene encodes CDR1 MDHEN and CDR2 SYDVKM. The CDR3 length is 14 residues. The V and J ends lost 4 bases and 6 bases, in that order; junction bases with no gene match: 5. Here the CDR3 DNA reads TGTGCCAGCAGTTATAGGACAGGGGGCGTCGAGCAGTACTTC. Its translation: CASSYRTGGVEQYF.

This chain joins TRBV7-9 and TRBJ2-3, with D unclear. V was clipped by 4 bases and J by 2 bases, with 13 bases between them. Germline CDR1 SEHNR, CDR2 FQNEAQ (reference sequence). This CDR3 spans 15 amino acids. The CDR3 protein is CASSYRGRYTDTQYF. CDR3 bases: TGTGCCAGCAGCTACCGCGGTAGATACACAGATACGCAGTATTTT.

This clonotype occurred a few times. This chain uses TRBV29-1 with TRBJ2-7; 9 bases line up with TRBD2. The CDR3 sequence is 15 residues long. With 1 base clipped from V and 2 bases from J, the junction kept 6 bases outside the gene matches. Germline CDR1 and CDR2: SQVTM and ANQGSEA. The CDR3 region is CSVEGALAGPYEQYF. CDR3 in DNA: TGCAGCGTTGAAGGGGCACTAGCGGGCCCCTACGAGCAGTACTTC.

The CDR3 spells CASSLGGTGHHLWETQYF. CDR3 bases: TGCGCCAGCAGCTTGGGGGGGACAGGGCATCATCTTTGGGAGACCCAGTACTTC. The chain carries TRBV5-1 and TRBJ2-5; TRBD1 agrees at 9 bases. The CDR3 has 18 residues. Germline V gene data show CDR1 as SGHRS and CDR2 as YFSETQ. V gave up 0 bases and J gave up 5 bases; unmatched junction bases: 14.

J is TRBJ2-5 and V is TRBV20-1; 11 bases line up with TRBD2. CDR1 is DFQATT, CDR2 SNEGSKA, per germline (reference sequence). This CDR3 region has 14 residues. With 6 bases clipped from V and 3 bases from J, the junction kept 6 bases outside the gene matches. CDR3 nucleotides: TGCAGTGCACACGGACTAGCGGGCAAAGAGACCCAGTACTTC. Its protein product is CSAHGLAGKETQYF.

The V gene is TRBV6-2 or TRBV6-3, the J gene TRBJ2-7; D is possibly TRBD2 (6 bases). Germline lookup yields CDR1 MNHEY and CDR2 SVGEGT. V gave up 2 bases and J gave up 4 bases, with 15 bases separating them. The CDR3 totals 15 residues. CDR3 residues: CASSYGPPGDYEQYF. In nucleotides, the CDR3 is TGTGCCAGCAGTTACGGCCCACCGGGGGATTACGAGCAGTACTTC.

This chain joins TRBV4-1 and TRBJ2-1; 8 bases match TRBD2. V lost 0 bases, J lost 4 bases, and 5 bases stayed unmatched. CDR1 is MGHRA, CDR2 YSYEKL, per germline. The length of the CDR3 is 16 residues. The CDR3: CASSQDRSGAYNEQFF. The CDR3 bases are TGCGCCAGCAGCCAAGATCGTAGCGGGGCGTACAATGAGCAGTTCTTC.

The chain employs TRBV7-3 and TRBJ2-1, with TRBD1 identical over 9 bases. The V and J ends lost 5 bases and 8 bases, in that order; junction bases with no gene match: 10. Germline V gene lookup returns CDR1 SGHTA and CDR2 FQGTGA. The CDR3 consists of 15 residues. In DNA, the CDR3 is TGTGCCAGCAGCGCGACCGGGACAGGGAAGTATGAGCAGTTCTTC. Residues: CASSATGTGKYEQFF.

This chain uses TRBV4-3 with TRBJ2-7; tentatively, D is TRBD1 or TRBD2 (5 bases each). Trimming removed 3 bases at V and 6 bases at J, with 15 bases between. CDR3 length: 14 residues. Germline CDR1 is LGHNA and CDR2 is YSLEER. The CDR3 protein is CASSHEGSRGEQYF. The CDR3 DNA reads TGCGCCAGCAGCCATGAGGGTAGTAGGGGCGAGCAGTACTTC.

CDR3 in amino acids: CASSLSGSYGYTF. For the CDR3, the DNA is TGTGCCAGCAGTTTATCAGGGTCCTATGGCTACACCTTC. The chain couples TRBV27 to TRBJ1-2; no clear D gene. This CDR3 comprises 13 residues. Germline V gene sequence: CDR1 MNHEY, CDR2 SMNVEV (reference sequence). Trimming took off 0 bases at V and 4 bases at J, with 6 bases between the two ends.

This rearrangement joins TRBV20-1 to TRBJ2-3; TRBD2 aligns across 10 bases. V lost 4 bases, J lost 4 bases, and 8 bases stayed unmatched. The CDR3 spans 15 residues. Germline lookup yields CDR1 DFQATT and CDR2 SNEGSKA (reference sequence). The DNA of the CDR3 is TGCAGTGCTACCTCCATAGCGGGAGGCCCAGATACGCAGTATTTT. Translating it yields CSATSIAGGPDTQYF.

V gene TRBV30 combines with J gene TRBJ2-5; D possibly uses TRBD1 or TRBD2 (5 bases each). Trimming cost V 5 bases and J 5 bases, with 15 bases left between them. The CDR3 loop spans 13 amino acids. Germline assignment: CDR1 GTSNPN and CDR2 SVGIG (reference sequence). The chain's CDR3 is CAWAPGTWETQYF. In nucleotides, the CDR3 is TGTGCCTGGGCACCTGGGACCTGGGAGACCCAGTACTTC. The full variable domain, with the rest looked up from reference TRBV30 and TRBJ2-5, is SQTIHQWPATLVQPVGSPLSLECTVEGTSNPNLYWYRQAAGRGLQLLFYSVGIGQISSEVPQNLSASRPQDRQFILSSKKLLLSDSGFYLCAWAPGTWETQYFGPGTRLLVL.

The chain is built from TRBV20-1 and TRBJ1-6, with 7 positions matching TRBD1. CDR3 size: 15 residues. Germline CDR1 reads DFQATT; CDR2 reads SNEGSKA (reference sequence). J lost 0 bases, V lost 6 bases, and 5 bases had no gene match. The CDR3 reads CSAPTGSSYNSPLHF. The CDR3 DNA sequence: TGCAGTGCACCGACAGGGAGCTCCTATAATTCACCCCTCCACTTT.